Listed below are T cell receptor beta chains from one sample, sequenced in a study of blood T cell repertoires in COVID-19. Some clones are missing from TCRdb's copy, which holds only in-frame ones; the method was immunoSEQ multiplex PCR. The table lists roughly 80,000 clones, roughly 89% of them singletons. What was sequenced was peripheral blood. Every receptor here comes from a man aged 50-59 years with acute or convalescent COVID-19. Both conserved end residues are trimmed from each CDR3. The order of the fields is V gene, CDR3 protein.

TRBV6-2/TRBV6-3	ASSYSDNFNYGYT
TRBV30	AWRRQPPNYGYT
TRBV7-9	ASSSVSHTEAF
TRBV7-2	ASRDRGQSFEQY
TRBV5-1	ASSLDRGHNEQF
TRBV2	ASREIMAQTNEQF
TRBV10-1	ASSGGSSYNEQF
TRBV19	ASSMVGQIYEQY
TRBV6-2/TRBV6-3	ASSYRHPSGNEQF
TRBV4-1	ASSQEAGLFADTQY
TRBV12-5	ASDSGRASDTQY
TRBV3-1/TRBV3-2	ASSHPSTYYEQY
TRBV20-1	SASDSTSTDTQY
TRBV14	ASSPLAGTLGGELF
TRBV6-6	ASNQRGAGGSDTQY
TRBV6-5	ASSRDRGNEKLF
TRBV30	AWRRPDGYSPLH
TRBV6-5	ASSYGPLYEQY
TRBV10-1	ASSEFGAGVRTDTQY
TRBV19	ASKGQGMYGYT
TRBV28	ASSSPRRILSYEQY
TRBV2	ASSAIGAEAF
TRBV27	ASSSGRKETQY
TRBV9	ASSRTGGEETQY
TRBV3-1/TRBV3-2	ASSQDRAGGRF
TRBV27	ASRGIDQTNEKLF
TRBV29-1	SVGQMNTEAF
TRBV12-3/TRBV12-4	ASSLAQETQY
TRBV2	AGRDNSYEQY
TRBV9	ASSAGTGGYEQY
TRBV18	ASSPNSLAGNTGELF
TRBV3-1/TRBV3-2	ASSQDGVAGGPLQETQY
TRBV4-3	ASSQDIDSGETQY
TRBV6-6	ASSYSPGETSPLH
TRBV6-2/TRBV6-3	ASSPLGLLAGSYEQY
TRBV27	ASSPRGHGAYEQY
TRBV6-2/TRBV6-3	ASSYPDRRYNSPLH
TRBV7-9	ASRQGLNTEAF
TRBV27	ASTLRGGLNYGYT
TRBV18	ASSPTRGEVLAAGANVLT
TRBV12-3/TRBV12-4	ASTRGSNQPQH
TRBV3-1/TRBV3-2	ASSLWTGQGGYT
TRBV10-3	ATGKAGEETQY
TRBV21-1	ASSKSGTSKNEQF